This TCR beta chain derives from a study of Graves' ophthalmopathy and Graves' hyperthyroidism. Study-level information: Before any treatment, peripheral blood was taken at the initial diagnosis. Overall study results and limits: Most expanded clonotypes from thyroid (those above 0.001 frequency) were also found in blood.

For repertoire sequencing, the TCR beta CDR3 regions were amplified from RNA transcripts. Amplification began with first-round RT-PCR using HTBI primers, then second-round multiplex PCR was performed. Each CDR3 protein gets one entry after TCRdb re-called the multiplex PCR reads with MiXCR. The profile shows roughly 700,000 distinct CDR3 sequences, 35% to 50% of them singletons. About this clonotype itself: Its target is not known.

Sequencing was carried out using peripheral blood. This sequence was found in an adult man with Graves' ophthalmopathy.

CDR3: CASSARAPSTGELFF. The CDR3 DNA is TGTGCCAGCAGTGCCCGGGCCCCAAGTACCGGGGAGCTGTTTTTT. The rearrangement links TRBV2 to TRBJ2-2; D gene uncertain. The germline V and J ends were trimmed by 4 bases and 5 bases, with 14 bases remaining between them. The germline V gene has CDR1 SNHLY and CDR2 FYNNEI. This CDR3 is built from 15 residues.